A single sample gave rise to the 26 T cell receptor beta chains below, sequenced in a study of CD8+ T cells in alopecia areata. Treatment of the sample: oral pan-JAK inhibitor, 5-10 mg twice daily. Sequencing templates came from extracted RNA that was reverse transcribed into cDNA. Produced via immunoSEQ multiplex PCR; TCRdb's table is partial and in-frame only. The sample holds about 42,000 clones, just under 95% seen once. The source was CD8+ T cells sorted from blood, collected at week 24, from a patient treated with tofacitinib. The receptor set was obtained from a human donor with alopecia areata.

The chain joins TRBV7-9 to TRBJ2-2; D is perhaps TRBD1 or TRBD2 (5 bases each). V shed 8 bases and J shed 1 base, with 11 bases lying between them. The CDR3 runs to 14 residues. The germline V gene has CDR1 SEHNR and CDR2 FQNEAQ (reference sequence). As DNA, the CDR3 is TGTGCCAGCCGAGGGGAGTGGAACACCGGGGAGCTGTTTTTT. This sequence encodes CASRGEWNTGELFF.

The genes are TRBV6-1 and TRBJ1-1; 7 bases agree with TRBD1. CDR1 and CDR2 from the germline V gene are MNHNS and SASEGT. Trimming cost V 8 bases and J 2 bases; bases outside gene matches: 8. This CDR3 has 14 amino acids. The CDR3 protein is CASGWDSSNTEAFF. The CDR3 DNA is TGTGCCAGCGGCTGGGACAGCTCAAACACTGAAGCTTTCTTT.

The chain is built from TRBV29-1 and TRBJ2-5; 9 bases align to TRBD2. V shed 6 bases, J shed 3 bases, and the junction held 5 bases outside the gene matches. Per germline, CDR1 SQVTM and CDR2 ANQGSEA. This CDR3 contains 13 residues. DNA for the CDR3: TGCAGCGTCCTCCTAGCGGGGAAAGAGACCCAGTACTTC. Its translation: CSVLLAGKETQYF.

The chain uses TRBV19 and TRBJ1-2; D call uncertain. This CDR3 is 18 amino acids long. V lost 1 base and J lost 1, with 19 bases in between. CDR1 is LNHDA and CDR2 is SQIVND in the germline V gene (reference sequence). As DNA, the CDR3 is TGTGCCAGTAGTATAGGCGGCGAGTTGGGGATTAATAACTATGGCTACACCTTC. Translating gives CASSIGGELGINNYGYTF. The full variable domain, with the rest looked up from reference TRBV19 and TRBJ1-2, is DGGITQSPKYLFRKEGQNVTLSCEQNLNHDAMYWYRQDPGQGLRLIYYSQIVNDFQKGDIAEGYSVSREKKESFPLTVTSAQKNPTAFYLCASSIGGELGINNYGYTFGSGTRLTVV.

The CDR3 nucleotides are TGCAGCGTTGAAGGGGGATCGGAACAAAACGGTGCCGGGGAGCTGTTTTTT. It specifies CSVEGGSEQNGAGELFF. The chain employs TRBV29-1 and TRBJ2-2; D is unclear. This CDR3 has 17 residues. V was cut by 1 base and J by 6 bases, with 21 bases left in between. Germline V CDR1 and CDR2: SQVTM, ANQGSEA.

This chain links TRBV7-6 with TRBJ2-7; D is uncertain. Looked up from germline, CDR1 is SGHVS and CDR2 is FNYEAQ. CDR3 length: 13 residues. The V gene lost 1 base and the J gene lost 4 bases, with 8 bases spanning the gap. The CDR3 sequence: CASSLGGIYEQYF. The DNA of the CDR3 is TGTGCCAGCAGCTTAGGTGGCATATACGAGCAGTACTTC.

The J gene is TRBJ2-1, the V gene TRBV6-5, with a tentative D call TRBD2 (6 bases). This CDR3 region has 15 residues. V was shortened by 6 bases and J by 5 bases, with 17 bases between the two germline ends. Germline-derived CDR1 and CDR2 are MNHEY and SVGAGI. CDR3 coding DNA: TGTGCCAGCAGCCCATGGAGGGAAGTAGACAATGAGCAGTTCTTC. This codes for CASSPWREVDNEQFF.

The chain recombines TRBV5-5 with TRBJ2-1; possibly TRBD1 or TRBD2 for D (5 bases each). The CDR3 is 15 amino acids. The V gene lost 0 bases and the J gene lost 4 bases, with 11 bases spanning the gap. Germline V gene data show CDR1 as SGHKS and CDR2 as YYEKEE (reference sequence). The CDR3 DNA follows: TGTGCCAGCAGCTTGGAGGGACCCGGGTACAATGAGCAGTTCTTC. It translates to CASSLEGPGYNEQFF.

This chain uses TRBV5-4 with TRBJ2-5; 7 positions agree with TRBD2. Germline assignment: CDR1 SGHNT and CDR2 YYREEE (reference sequence). After removal of 0 bases from V and 5 bases from J, the junction contained 4 bases not matched to a gene. The CDR3 runs 14 residues. The CDR3 DNA sequence: TGTGCCAGCAGCTTGGTGCAGGGAGGGGAGACCCAGTACTTC. Amino acid sequence: CASSLVQGGETQYF.

This rearrangement joins TRBV7-6 to TRBJ2-7, with D perhaps TRBD2 (5 bases). Trimming pared 2 bases from V and 3 bases from J, leaving 14 bases between. Germline values: CDR1 SGHVS, CDR2 FNYEAQ. The length of the CDR3 is 15 residues. DNA of the CDR3: TGTGCCAGCAGCTTATCGCTCGGGGTTATCTACGAGCAGTACTTC. Translating it yields CASSLSLGVIYEQYF.

The rearrangement uses TRBV7-9 and TRBJ2-2; the D gene is possibly TRBD1 (6 bases). The V and J ends lost 0 bases and 5 bases respectively, with 19 bases between them. The CDR3 is 18 residues long. Per germline, CDR1 SEHNR and CDR2 FQNEAQ (reference sequence). The CDR3 DNA reads TGTGCCAGCAGCTTAGCGTCGGACCCCAGGGGCGGGACCGGGGAGCTGTTTTTT. Encoded protein: CASSLASDPRGGTGELFF.

In DNA form, the CDR3 reads TGCAGCGTTGAATGGGGCGCAGCTGCCACGAATGAGCAGTTCTTC. It translates to CSVEWGAAATNEQFF. The chain joins TRBV29-1 to TRBJ2-1; TRBD1 might be the D (5 bases). Germline values: CDR1 SQVTM, CDR2 ANQGSEA. Trimming shortened V by 2 bases and J by 7 bases, and 18 bases separated the two germline ends. The CDR3 contains 15 residues.

The V gene is TRBV15, the J gene TRBJ2-5; possibly TRBD1 for D (6 bases). The CDR3 length is 15 residues. Germline CDR1 and CDR2: LNHNV and YYDKDF (reference sequence). V was trimmed by 6 bases and J by 2 bases, leaving 16 bases between them. The CDR3 sequence: CATSWATGRQETQYF. The DNA of the CDR3 is TGTGCCACCAGTTGGGCGACAGGCCGACAAGAGACCCAGTACTTC. Full variable domain (remainder filled in from reference TRBV15 and TRBJ2-5): DAMVIQNPRYQVTQFGKPVTLSCSQTLNHNVMYWYQQKSSQAPKLLFHYYDKDFNNEADTPDNFQSRRPNTSFCFLDIRSPGLGDTAMYLCATSWATGRQETQYFGPGTRLLVL.

The rearrangement uses TRBV27 and TRBJ1-1; D might be TRBD1 (6 bases). Trimming took off 3 bases at V and 1 base at J, with 12 bases between the two ends. The germline CDR1 and CDR2 sequences are MNHEY and SMNVEV (reference sequence). This CDR3 contains 15 residues. The CDR3 here is CASSLSGGENTEAFF. The CDR3 DNA is TGTGCCAGCAGTTTGTCCGGGGGCGAGAACACTGAAGCTTTCTTT.

The V and J genes are TRBV11-1 and TRBJ1-4; maybe TRBD1 (5 bases). Germline V CDR1 and CDR2: SGHAT, FQDESV (reference sequence). The V end lost 4 bases, the J end lost 4 bases, and 16 bases lay between the germline ends. The CDR3 totals 16 residues. CDR3 sequence (DNA): TGTGCCAGCAGCTATTCCCCGGGACGGAGTAATGAAAAACTGTTTTTT. Translation gives CASSYSPGRSNEKLFF.

CDR3 nucleotides: TGTGCCAGCAGTCAGGGGGCCGGGGAGCTGTTTTTT. This gives the protein CASSQGAGELFF. The V gene is TRBV6-6, the J gene TRBJ2-2; 7 bases align to TRBD1. With 5 bases clipped from V and 6 bases from J, the junction kept 0 bases outside the gene matches. This CDR3 is 12 amino acids long. The V gene's germline CDR1 is MNHNY and CDR2 SVGAGI (reference sequence).

This clone was counted a single time. The chain couples TRBV4-3 to TRBJ2-7, with D uncertain. Germline values: CDR1 LGHNA, CDR2 YSLEER. Trimming removed 4 bases from V and 3 bases from J, with 16 bases in between. The CDR3 spans 15 residues. CDR3 DNA: TGCGCCAGCAGCCCCCGGGCGGATGCCTACTACGAGCAGTACTTC. It encodes CASSPRADAYYEQYF.

The chain couples TRBV7-2 to TRBJ2-5, with 7 nucleotides matching TRBD1. The closer fit of TRBJ2-7 to the DNA end suggests the J call may be wrong. The germline V gene encodes CDR1 SGHTA and CDR2 FQGNSA. The CDR3 is made up of 14 amino acids. This CDR3 is CASSFEQGNYEQYF. CDR3 DNA: TGTGCCAGCAGCTTCGAACAGGGGAATTACGAGCAGTACTTC.

A word on this clone: Other DNA sequences of this sample code for an identical CDR3. The rearrangement links TRBV7-9 to TRBJ2-7; possibly TRBD1 or TRBD2 for D (5 bases each). This CDR3 comprises 13 residues. Germline V lookup: CDR1 SEHNR, CDR2 FQNEAQ (reference sequence). V was pared by 4 bases and J by 4 bases, with 11 bases between. As DNA, the CDR3 is TGTGCCAGCAGCTCCCGGGACGGGTACGAGCAGTACTTC. Translating it yields CASSSRDGYEQYF. The full variable domain, its missing parts supplied by reference TRBV7-9 and TRBJ2-7, is DTGVSQNPRHKITKRGQNVTFRCDPISEHNRLYWYRQTLGQGPEFLTYFQNEAQLEKSRLLSDRFSAERPKGSFSTLEIQRTEQGDSAMYLCASSSRDGYEQYFGPGTRLTVT.

This clone was seen a handful of times. The rearrangement joins TRBV5-6 to TRBJ1-5; no definite D call. V was trimmed by 0 bases and J by 4 bases, leaving 5 bases between them. CDR3 length: 13 residues. CDR1 is SGHDT and CDR2 is YYEEEE in the germline V gene. CDR3 coding DNA: TGTGCCAGCAGCTTGGTTGGAAATCAGCCCCAGCATTTT. Translating it yields CASSLVGNQPQHF.

Details on this clone: The junction departs from the called germline gene at one end, perhaps through a read error. The chain couples TRBV4-2 to TRBJ2-7; D might be TRBD2 (5 bases). Germline V gives CDR1 LGHNA, CDR2 YNFKEQ. The CDR3 is 15 amino acids. Written as DNA, the CDR3 is TGTGCCAGCAGCCAAGTAGGAGGTGCAGAACACGAGCGGTACTTC. Protein product: CASSQVGGAEHERYF.

The chain joins TRBV10-2 to TRBJ2-7; D call uncertain. The CDR3 has 11 residues. Trimming took 0 bases from V and 6 from J, leaving 3 bases between them. Per germline, CDR1 WSHSY and CDR2 SAAADI. The DNA of the CDR3 is TGCGCCAGCAGTGAGTCGGGCGAGCAGTACTTC. Encoded protein: CASSESGEQYF.

The gene calls are TRBV27 and TRBJ2-5, with D perhaps TRBD1 (5 bases). Germline V gene sequence: CDR1 MNHEY, CDR2 SMNVEV (reference sequence). Trimming stripped 5 bases from V and 1 base from J, with 17 bases between. CDR3 length: 16 amino acids. In nucleotides, the CDR3 is TGTGCCAGCAGTGGGGCGTCAACGGGCAGCCAAGAGACCCAGTACTTC. This translates into CASSGASTGSQETQYF.

This clone occurred once. V and J are TRBV13 and TRBJ2-7; the D gene could be TRBD1 or TRBD2 (5 bases each). With 4 bases removed from V and 6 bases from J, the gap between germline ends came to 13 bases. The CDR3 consists of 13 residues. CDR1 is PRHDT, CDR2 FYEKMQ, per germline (reference sequence). The CDR3: CASSYGGSSEQYF. The CDR3 bases are TGTGCCAGCAGCTATGGGGGTTCTAGCGAGCAGTACTTC.

The DNA for the CDR3 is TGTGCCAGTTGGTTAACAGGGGGCGAATATAATTCACCCCTCCACTTT. It encodes CASWLTGGEYNSPLHF. The V call is TRBV2, the J call TRBJ1-6; 9 positions match TRBD1. The CDR3 length is 16 residues. V gave up 9 bases and J gave up 4 bases; unmatched junction bases: 10. In germline, CDR1 is SNHLY, CDR2 FYNNEI.

The chain couples TRBV6-1 to TRBJ2-7; TRBD1 matches at 8 bases. The V and J ends lost 0 bases and 0 bases, in that order; junction bases with no gene match: 4. CDR3 length: 16 amino acids. Germline loops: CDR1 MNHNS, CDR2 SASEGT. DNA for the CDR3: TGTGCCAGCAGTGAAGCTCCCGGACAGGGCTCCTACGAGCAGTACTTC. Its translation is CASSEAPGQGSYEQYF.